The 26 T cell receptor beta chains reported below all come from one sample, sequenced in a study of control samples from healthy donors and cancer patients. Clones were read by immunoSEQ multiplex PCR, and TCRdb kept only the in-frame ones, dropping some. Of approximately 100,000 clones detected, 92% appear once; the ten largest clones hold 2.5% to 3.5%. The sequenced sample consisted of blood. The source of these receptors is a human donor in good health. The donor label of this sample is uncertain.

The rearrangement joins TRBV19 to TRBJ1-5; 7 bases map to TRBD1. Germline-derived CDR1 and CDR2 are LNHDA and SQIVND (reference sequence). V shed 5 bases and J 7 bases; nucleotides not matched to a gene: 5. The CDR3 consists of 13 residues. Here the CDR3 reads CASSAHRGQPQHF. CDR3 sequence (DNA): TGTGCCAGTAGTGCCCACAGGGGACAGCCCCAGCATTTT. Full variable domain (rest looked up from reference TRBV19 and TRBJ1-5): DGGITQSPKYLFRKEGQNVTLSCEQNLNHDAMYWYRQDPGQGLRLIYYSQIVNDFQKGDIAEGYSVSREKKESFPLTVTSAQKNPTAFYLCASSAHRGQPQHFGDGTRLSIL.

The chain combines TRBV6-5 with TRBJ2-5; D might be TRBD2 (5 bases). Trimming took 3 bases from V and 2 from J, leaving 7 bases between them. Germline V gene data show CDR1 as MNHEY and CDR2 as SVGAGI. The CDR3 runs to 13 residues. CDR3 bases: TGTGCCAGCAGTTATTCGGGACAAGAGACCCAGTACTTC. Translating gives CASSYSGQETQYF.

The V and J genes are TRBV10-3 and TRBJ2-1; TRBD2 matches 9 bases. V lost 0 bases, J lost 6 bases, and 9 bases stayed unmatched. Germline V gives CDR1 ENHRY, CDR2 SYGVKD. There are 17 residues in the CDR3. CDR3 region: CAISESRVGTSFNEQFF. As DNA, the CDR3 is TGTGCCATCAGTGAGTCGAGGGTGGGGACTAGCTTCAATGAGCAGTTCTTC.

The rearrangement links TRBV7-3 to TRBJ2-3, with 12 bases lining up with TRBD2. Germline trimming cut 4 bases from V and 5 bases from J; bases unmatched to any gene: 4. The CDR3 consists of 15 residues. The V gene's germline CDR1 is SGHTA and CDR2 FQGTGA. The CDR3 region is CASSWTSGEVDTQYF. DNA of the CDR3: TGTGCCAGCAGCTGGACTAGCGGGGAGGTAGATACGCAGTATTTT.

This clone has a handful of counts. The genes are TRBV19 and TRBJ2-3; no reliable D call. CDR1 and CDR2 (germline): LNHDA, SQIVND (reference sequence). The V end was cut by 5 bases, the J end by 4 bases, with 16 bases between. This CDR3 region has 15 residues. The CDR3 is CASSSRSAGADTQYF. DNA for the CDR3: TGTGCCAGTAGTTCCCGGTCGGCAGGCGCAGATACGCAGTATTTT.

V usage is TRBV5-1 and J usage is TRBJ2-7, with 9 positions matching TRBD1. Germline V gene sequence: CDR1 SGHRS, CDR2 YFSETQ. V lost 3 bases and J lost 2; bases outside the gene matches: 3. This CDR3 is 14 amino acids long. Here the CDR3 reads CASSSGTGPYEQYV. The DNA of the CDR3 is TGCGCCAGCAGCTCCGGGACAGGGCCCTACGAGCAGTACGTC.

The chain links TRBV30 to TRBJ2-7; D is possibly TRBD2 (5 bases). This CDR3 comprises 15 residues. CDR1 is GTSNPN, CDR2 SVGIG, per germline (reference sequence). V was trimmed by 2 bases and J by 0 bases, leaving 14 bases between them. This CDR3 reads CAWSREGGSSYEQYF. The CDR3 region has the DNA TGTGCCTGGAGTAGAGAGGGTGGTTCCTCCTACGAGCAGTACTTC.

The chain couples TRBV4-1 to TRBJ2-1; either TRBD1 or TRBD2 may supply D (6 bases each). Germline-derived CDR1 and CDR2 are MGHRA and YSYEKL. V lost 2 bases and J lost 4, with 21 bases in between. The CDR3 covers 18 residues. CDR3 protein: CASSQRAPGQGTYNEQFF. For the CDR3, the DNA is TGCGCCAGCAGCCAACGCGCGCCGGGTCAGGGGACTTACAATGAGCAGTTCTTC.

In its sample, this clone was seen once. The gene calls are TRBV7-6 and TRBJ2-6; D gene unclear. This CDR3 contains 16 residues. The V and J ends lost 5 bases and 3 bases respectively, with 14 bases between them. The germline V gene has CDR1 SGHVS and CDR2 FNYEAQ. CDR3 nucleotide sequence: TGTGCCAGCAGCCCCTTCGCGGCTCGTGGGGCCAACGTCCTGACTTTC. Its protein product is CASSPFAARGANVLTF. Full variable domain (rest looked up from reference TRBV7-6 and TRBJ2-6): GAGVSQSPRYKVTKRGQDVALRCDPISGHVSLYWYRQALGQGPEFLTYFNYEAQQDKSGLPNDRFSAERPEGSISTLTIQRTEQRDSAMYRCASSPFAARGANVLTFGAGSRLTVL.

The chain links TRBV5-1 to TRBJ2-3; 8 bases are shared with TRBD1. With V trimmed by 7 bases and J by 5 bases, 12 bases remained unmatched. Germline V lookup: CDR1 SGHRS, CDR2 YFSETQ. The CDR3 covers 15 residues. The CDR3 bases are TGCGCCAGCCGCAGGGGGCCCCTTCTTGGAGATACGCAGTATTTT. It encodes CASRRGPLLGDTQYF.

This clone was seen only once. The rearrangement joins TRBV19 to TRBJ1-6; no reliable D call. This CDR3 is 14 amino acids long. Trimming removed 5 bases at V and 7 bases at J, with 12 bases between. CDR1 is LNHDA and CDR2 is SQIVND in the germline V gene (reference sequence). This chain's CDR3 is CASSFRGGNSPLHF. The CDR3 DNA reads as TGTGCCAGTAGTTTTCGGGGAGGCAATTCACCCCTCCACTTT.

The rearrangement uses TRBV4-1 and TRBJ1-1, with D unclear. The V gene lost 0 bases and the J gene lost 4 bases, with 15 bases spanning the gap. Germline V gene lookup returns CDR1 MGHRA and CDR2 YSYEKL. The length of the CDR3 is 16 residues. The CDR3 sequence: CASSQDYRVGRTEAFF. For the CDR3, the DNA is TGCGCCAGCAGCCAAGATTATAGGGTTGGGCGCACTGAAGCTTTCTTT.

The count of this clone is one. The chain carries TRBV6-5 and TRBJ2-7; no clear D. The V end lost 5 bases, the J end lost 4 bases, and 18 bases lay between the germline ends. Looked up from germline, CDR1 is MNHEY and CDR2 is SVGAGI. The CDR3 spans 15 residues. The CDR3 reads CASSTGSPQNYEQYF. As DNA, the CDR3 is TGTGCCAGCAGTACCGGGTCCCCCCAAAATTACGAGCAGTACTTC.

J is TRBJ2-1 and V is TRBV24-1; unclear D gene. The CDR3 is 14 residues long. CDR1 and CDR2 (germline): KGHDR, SFDVKD. V was pared by 3 bases and J by 3 bases, with 8 bases between. CDR3 sequence reads: CATSDPQVYNEQFF. CDR3 nucleotides: TGTGCCACCAGTGATCCCCAGGTCTACAATGAGCAGTTCTTC.

This clone has only one observation. The V call is TRBV5-5, the J call TRBJ2-5; D ambiguous. CDR1 is SGHKS, CDR2 YYEKEE, per germline (reference sequence). There are 12 residues in the CDR3. V lost 7 bases, J lost 5 bases, and 12 bases lay in between. DNA of the CDR3: TGTGCCAGCCTAGATATGGGTGAGACCCAGTACTTC. Protein: CASLDMGETQYF.

The gene calls are TRBV2 and TRBJ1-1; D ambiguous. CDR3 size: 14 residues. In germline, CDR1 is SNHLY, CDR2 FYNNEI. Trimming removed 7 bases at V and 9 bases at J, with 21 bases between. In DNA, the CDR3 is TGTGCCAGCAACCGGCAAAGCAAATTTAATAAAGCTTTCTTT. Translating gives CASNRQSKFNKAFF.

V usage is TRBV11-2 and J usage is TRBJ1-3, with unresolved D. The V end was cut by 7 bases, the J end by 1 base, with 17 bases between. The CDR3 loop spans 16 amino acids. The germline CDR1 and CDR2 sequences are SGHAT and FQNNGV. The CDR3 protein is CASTPGASFSGNTIYF. As DNA, the CDR3 is TGTGCCAGCACCCCGGGCGCATCCTTTTCTGGAAACACCATATATTTT.

The chain has TRBV19 and TRBJ1-2; no reliable D call. V was cut by 4 bases and J by 3 bases, with 12 bases left in between. The CDR3 runs to 14 residues. Germline values: CDR1 LNHDA, CDR2 SQIVND (reference sequence). The CDR3 coding sequence is TGTGCCAGTAGTAAGGTCATTGGGGACTATGGCTACACCTTC. This encodes CASSKVIGDYGYTF.

The chain has TRBV9 and TRBJ1-2; D gene ambiguous. This CDR3 region has 18 residues. V was clipped by 4 bases and J by 4 bases, with 26 bases between them. Germline lookup yields CDR1 SGDLS and CDR2 YYNGEE. The chain's CDR3 is CASSHPVDRSTYFYGYTF. Written as DNA, the CDR3 is TGTGCCAGCAGCCACCCCGTGGACCGTAGTACATACTTCTATGGCTACACCTTC.

This clone was counted once. The J gene is TRBJ1-2, the V gene TRBV5-1, with D perhaps TRBD1 (5 bases). Per germline, CDR1 SGHRS and CDR2 YFSETQ. Trimming left V 0 bases short and J 8 bases short, with 17 bases between. The CDR3 extends over 15 amino acids. CDR3 amino acids: CASSLVTGDGGGYTF. In nucleotides, the CDR3 is TGCGCCAGCAGCTTGGTTACAGGCGACGGCGGGGGCTACACCTTC.

The chain joins TRBV10-1 to TRBJ2-4, with D perhaps matching TRBD2 (6 bases). V was shortened by 2 bases and J by 8 bases, with 10 bases between the two germline ends. CDR1 WNHNN and CDR2 SYGVQD come from the germline V gene (reference sequence). The CDR3 runs 13 residues. The CDR3 sequence: CASSETSSDIQYF. The DNA for the CDR3 is TGCGCCAGCAGTGAGACTAGCTCGGACATTCAGTACTTC.

The V call is TRBV5-6, the J call TRBJ2-2, with D possibly TRBD1 on 6 matching bases. CDR1 is SGHDT and CDR2 is YYEEEE in the germline V gene. The V and J ends lost 1 base and 1 base respectively, with 17 bases between them. CDR3 size: 18 residues. CDR3 loop: CASSLRTERVLNTGELFF. For the CDR3, the DNA is TGTGCCAGCAGCTTGCGGACAGAGAGGGTCCTGAACACCGGGGAGCTGTTTTTT.

This chain connects TRBV24-1 to TRBJ2-1; 7 bases align to TRBD1. The germline V gene encodes CDR1 KGHDR and CDR2 SFDVKD. The CDR3 is 15 amino acids. The junction had 5 bases not matched to a gene; V was cut back by 2 bases and J by 5 bases. The DNA for the CDR3 is TGTGCCACCAGTGATTCAGGACAGGTGCACAATGAGCAGTTCTTC. This codes for CATSDSGQVHNEQFF.

J is TRBJ2-5 and V is TRBV7-6, with 9 bases matching TRBD2. The CDR3 has 15 residues. V shed 7 bases and J 5 bases; nucleotides not matched to a gene: 11. Germline loops: CDR1 SGHVS, CDR2 FNYEAQ. CDR3 region: CASTTGSSGVETQYF. CDR3 nucleotides: TGTGCCAGCACCACGGGATCTAGCGGGGTTGAGACCCAGTACTTC.

The rearrangement joins TRBV6-2 or TRBV6-3 to TRBJ2-1; TRBD1 matches at 10 bases. CDR1 is MNHEY and CDR2 is SVGEGT in the germline V gene. The CDR3 covers 16 residues. V shed 6 bases and J 8 bases; nucleotides not matched to a gene: 13. The CDR3 sequence is CASRPAPGTGVYEQFF. CDR3 coding DNA: TGTGCCAGCAGACCTGCTCCCGGGACAGGGGTGTATGAGCAGTTCTTC.

V usage is TRBV19 and J usage is TRBJ2-3, with D perhaps assigned TRBD1 or TRBD2 (5 bases each). The CDR3 runs to 13 residues. With 4 bases removed from V and 3 bases from J, the gap between germline ends came to 8 bases. Germline V lookup: CDR1 LNHDA, CDR2 SQIVND (reference sequence). The DNA for the CDR3 is TGTGCCAGTAGTACAGGGAGAACAGATACGCAGTATTTT. Amino acids: CASSTGRTDTQYF.